The T cell receptor (beta chain) under discussion was sequenced for a study of OX40 agonist ivuxolimab in advanced cancers. The wider study: Past anti-PD-1, anti-PD-L1 or anti-CTLA-4 therapy was accepted, and 40% to 50% had received some. Three patients responded partially, comprising one with hepatocellular carcinoma and two with cutaneous melanoma.

As concerns this clone: Its antigen is undetermined.

Findings and limits, study-wide: Which antigen the expanded peripheral T cells recognized is unknown. There were, on average, more expanded clones in CD8+ T cells than in CD4+.

Repertoires were generated with immunoSEQ multiplex PCR, while TCRdb's copy carries only in-frame clones and drops some. The data hold tens of thousands of clones, with 75% to 90% observed a single time. Trimming took off 3 bases at V and 2 bases at J, with 10 bases between the two ends. The germline gives CDR1 SEHNR, CDR2 FQNEAQ (reference sequence). There are 14 residues in the CDR3. The origin of this receptor is an adult with an advanced solid tumor such as melanoma, head and neck, liver or kidney cancer. The J gene is TRBJ1-2, the V gene TRBV7-9; D is possibly TRBD1 (6 bases). The material sequenced was CD4+ or CD8+ T cells sorted from blood, taken in a trial of the OX40 agonist ivuxolimab. CDR3 amino acids: CASSLAGANYGYTF. The CDR3 DNA reads TGTGCCAGCAGCTTGGCAGGGGCCAACTATGGCTACACCTTC.